Listed here are 9 T cell receptor beta chains from one sample, sequenced in a study of cytomegalovirus exposure and HLA in healthy donors. PCR amplification relied on 60 Vbeta primers (plus 13 Jbeta primers). Measured with immunoSEQ multiplex PCR; TCRdb has only the in-frame clones, and not every one. The table records 150,000 to 200,000 clones, around three quarters of them present only once. Sequenced: PBMCs. Receptors originate from a man aged 30-40 years in good health and CMV-seronegative.

CDR3 coding DNA: TGCGCCAGCAGCTTCTCGACAGGTTCAGGCACTGAAGCTTTCTTT. It specifies CASSFSTGSGTEAFF. V and J are TRBV5-1 and TRBJ1-1; tentatively, D is TRBD1 (6 bases). V was shortened by 2 bases and J by 4 bases, with 15 bases between the two germline ends. The CDR3 extends over 15 amino acids. From germline, CDR1 is SGHRS and CDR2 YFSETQ. The full variable domain, its missing parts supplied by reference TRBV5-1 and TRBJ1-1, is KAGVTQTPRYLIKTRGQQVTLSCSPISGHRSVSWYQQTPGQGLQFLFEYFSETQRNKGNFPGRFSGRQFSNSRSEMNVSTLELGDSALYLCASSFSTGSGTEAFFGQGTRLTVV.

The J gene is TRBJ2-4, the V gene TRBV5-1; TRBD2 matches at 7 bases. Germline trimming cut 0 bases from V and 5 bases from J; bases unmatched to any gene: 5. The CDR3 is 15 residues long. CDR1 and CDR2 from the germline V gene are SGHRS and YFSETQ. CDR3 residues: CASSLAPGRENIQYF. CDR3 in DNA: TGCGCCAGCAGCTTGGCCCCAGGGAGGGAAAACATTCAGTACTTC.

The gene calls are TRBV7-3 and TRBJ2-2; TRBD1 matches at 8 bases. The CDR3 consists of 15 residues. The V gene's germline CDR1 is SGHTA and CDR2 FQGTGA. Trimming at V came to 4 bases and at J to 2 bases, leaving 3 bases not matched to a gene. CDR3 DNA sequence: TGTGCCAGCAGCTATGGACAGGGTAACACCGGGGAGCTGTTTTTT. Translated, it gives CASSYGQGNTGELFF.

As DNA, the CDR3 is TGCGCCAGCAGCCAGGGGGCCACCTACGAGCAGTACTTC. Translation: CASSQGATYEQYF. The chain links TRBV5-1 to TRBJ2-7, with 8 nucleotides matching TRBD1. Germline V gives CDR1 SGHRS, CDR2 YFSETQ. Trimming took 4 bases from V and 2 from J; bases not matched to a gene: 2. The CDR3 extends over 13 amino acids.

This chain links TRBV6-5 with TRBJ2-1, with TRBD2 matching over 11 bases. With 10 bases clipped from V and 6 bases from J, the junction kept 8 bases outside the gene matches. Germline assignment: CDR1 MNHEY and CDR2 SVGAGI. CDR3 size: 14 residues. CDR3 loop: CATLRLAGTNEQFF. Here the CDR3 DNA reads TGTGCCACACTCCGACTAGCGGGAACCAATGAGCAGTTCTTC.

The chain employs TRBV6-1 and TRBJ2-7; tentative D call: TRBD1 (5 bases). Germline assignment: CDR1 MNHNS and CDR2 SASEGT. The length of the CDR3 is 15 residues. Trimming removed 6 bases from V and 5 bases from J, with 20 bases in between. Here the CDR3 DNA reads TGTGCCAGCAGAAAAGTAGAATTAGGGGTCCACGAGCAGTACTTC. The encoded protein is CASRKVELGVHEQYF.

As regards this clone: Other DNA sequences within the sample encode an identical CDR3. The chain combines TRBV27 with TRBJ1-5, with D tentatively TRBD1 (6 bases). In germline, CDR1 is MNHEY, CDR2 SMNVEV (reference sequence). This CDR3 is built from 14 residues. Trimming removed 6 bases from V and 0 bases from J, with 9 bases in between. CDR3: CASSHRDSNQPQHF. In DNA, the CDR3 is TGTGCCAGCAGCCACAGGGATAGCAATCAGCCCCAGCATTTT.

The chain uses TRBV19 and TRBJ1-1; D remains unclear. V was shortened by 1 base and J by 4 bases, with 13 bases between the two germline ends. The length of the CDR3 is 15 residues. The germline V gene has CDR1 LNHDA and CDR2 SQIVND (reference sequence). DNA for the CDR3: TGTGCCAGTAGTATAGTACCGGGTTTCGGCACTGAAGCTTTCTTT. This encodes CASSIVPGFGTEAFF.

The chain combines TRBV4-1 with TRBJ1-6; 7 nucleotides agree with TRBD1. Trimming took 3 bases from V and 6 from J; bases not matched to a gene: 14. Germline lookup yields CDR1 MGHRA and CDR2 YSYEKL. CDR3 length equals 18 residues. CDR3 loop: CASSQTLVDRVVNSPLHF. The DNA of the CDR3 is TGCGCCAGCAGCCAGACCCTTGTCGACAGGGTGGTTAATTCACCCCTCCACTTT.